This passage covers 2 T cell receptor beta chains from one sample sequenced in a study of T-cell reconstitution after alpha-beta-depleted transplantation in children. Researchers prepared the TCRbeta library using unique molecular identifiers, the study reports. One entry per CDR3 protein, called by TCRdb with MiXCR from the PCR reads. The sample has 500,000 or so distinct CDR3 sequences, around a third seen once. The sequences come from PBMCs from the stem cell graft donor, collected from the stem cell graft. The receptors here all came from a human donor who donated a stem cell graft to a child with aplastic anemia.

The sample holds a few counts of this clonotype. The chain carries TRBV12-3 or TRBV12-4 and TRBJ1-1; no clear D gene. The CDR3 loop spans 14 amino acids. V was cut by 2 bases and J by 5 bases, with 12 bases left in between. The CDR3 bases are TGTGCCAGCAGTTTACAGGACCCTAGGACTGAAGCTTTCTTT. Its protein is CASSLQDPRTEAFF.

J is TRBJ2-5 and V is TRBV7-9; 7 positions agree with TRBD2. The length of the CDR3 is 14 residues. Germline CDR1 and CDR2: SEHNR and FQNEAQ (reference sequence). J gave up 1 base and V 6 bases, and 5 bases lay outside the gene matches. The CDR3 nucleotides are TGTGCCAGCAGTTTCTCTAGCGGCCAAGAGACCCAGTACTTC. This gives the protein CASSFSSGQETQYF.